Following are 21 T cell receptor beta chains from one sample sequenced in a study of blood T cell repertoires in COVID-19. Some clones are missing from TCRdb's copy, which holds only in-frame ones; the method was immunoSEQ multiplex PCR. Here the sample spans some 120,000 clones, approximately 80% being singletons. Sequenced input: peripheral blood. These receptors came from a man between 65 and 79 years old with active or convalescent COVID-19.

The chain joins TRBV28 to TRBJ2-7; 12 positions agree with TRBD2. After removal of 2 bases from V and 0 bases from J, the junction contained 11 bases not matched to a gene. The germline V gene encodes CDR1 MDHEN and CDR2 SYDVKM. The CDR3 extends over 19 amino acids. The CDR3 sequence is CASSLQRGLAGISSYEQYF. CDR3 in DNA: TGTGCCAGCAGTTTACAACGTGGACTAGCGGGAATTAGCTCCTACGAGCAGTACTTC.

The V and J genes are TRBV5-4 and TRBJ2-7; 11 bases agree with TRBD2. This CDR3 has 15 residues. Per germline, CDR1 SGHNT and CDR2 YYREEE (reference sequence). V dropped 4 bases and J dropped 2; count of bases not matched to a gene: 5. The CDR3 region has the DNA TGTGCCAGCAGCCGTCAACTAGCGGGGGCCTACGAGCAGTACTTC. It translates to CASSRQLAGAYEQYF.

The CDR3 DNA sequence: TGTGCCAGCAGCTTCGGGGGGACGGCAAACATTCAGTACTTC. It codes for CASSFGGTANIQYF. J is TRBJ2-4 and V is TRBV5-5; 7 nucleotides line up with TRBD2. Germline-derived CDR1 and CDR2 are SGHKS and YYEKEE (reference sequence). The V and J ends lost 2 bases and 6 bases, in that order; junction bases with no gene match: 5. CDR3 size: 14 residues.

The rearrangement joins TRBV5-1 to TRBJ1-5; TRBD1 aligns across 7 bases. Per the germline V gene, CDR1 is SGHRS and CDR2 is YFSETQ. The CDR3 consists of 15 residues. The J segment lost 5 bases and the V segment lost 0 bases, leaving 5 bases of the junction unmatched. CDR3 nucleotides: TGCGCCAGCAGCTTGGACGACAGGGAGCATCAGCCCCAGCATTTT. Amino acids: CASSLDDREHQPQHF.

The chain uses TRBV15 and TRBJ1-5, with TRBD1 matching over 7 bases. V gave up 0 bases and J gave up 4 bases; unmatched junction bases: 6. Germline lookup yields CDR1 LNHNV and CDR2 YYDKDF (reference sequence). The CDR3 consists of 16 residues. The chain's CDR3 is CATSRDRGTANQPQHF. In nucleotides, the CDR3 is TGTGCCACCAGCAGAGATCGCGGGACAGCTAATCAGCCCCAGCATTTT.

This chain joins TRBV6-6 and TRBJ2-1; unclear D gene. Germline V gene sequence: CDR1 MNHNY, CDR2 SVGAGI (reference sequence). The CDR3 is 17 residues long. Trimming removed 5 bases from V and 3 bases from J, with 20 bases in between. The CDR3 sequence is CASSPRPALVVYNEQFF. The CDR3 coding sequence is TGTGCCAGCAGTCCCCGGCCGGCGCTAGTGGTCTACAATGAGCAGTTCTTC.

The chain recombines TRBV5-4 with TRBJ2-2, with TRBD2 matching 10 bases. With V trimmed by 4 bases and J by 4 bases, 7 bases remained unmatched. From germline, CDR1 is SGHNT and CDR2 YYREEE (reference sequence). CDR3 length: 16 amino acids. CDR3 sequence: CASSARLAGATGELFF. CDR3 bases: TGTGCCAGCAGCGCCCGACTAGCGGGCGCCACCGGGGAGCTGTTTTTT.

This chain connects TRBV5-6 to TRBJ1-2; TRBD1 is a possible D gene (5 bases). The ends were cut back, 1 base at V and 4 bases at J, with 11 bases in the middle. The CDR3 is 14 amino acids. Germline CDR1 reads SGHDT; CDR2 reads YYEEEE. Here the CDR3 DNA reads TGTGCCAGCAGCTTGTCAGGGATCGGCTATGGCTACACCTTC. Translating it yields CASSLSGIGYGYTF. The full variable domain, its missing parts supplied by reference TRBV5-6 and TRBJ1-2, is DAGVTQSPTHLIKTRGQQVTLRCSPKSGHDTVSWYQQALGQGPQFIFQYYEEEERQRGNFPDRFSGHQFPNYSSELNVNALLLGDSALYLCASSLSGIGYGYTFGSGTRLTVV.

The chain uses TRBV7-2 and TRBJ2-7; the D is unclear. V was trimmed by 3 bases and J by 0 bases, leaving 3 bases between them. Germline lookup yields CDR1 SGHTA and CDR2 FQGNSA. The CDR3 length is 12 residues. CDR3 DNA sequence: TGTGCCAGCAGCTTCCTCTCCTACGAGCAGTACTTC. It yields the protein CASSFLSYEQYF.

J is TRBJ2-1 and V is TRBV21-1; the table's D call, TRBD1, was not checked against the DNA. TRBV21-1 is a pseudogene segment. CDR3 size: 13 residues. This chain's CDR3 is CASTEDIYNEQFF. The CDR3 DNA follows: TGTGCCAGCACCGAAGACATATACAATGAGCAGTTCTTC.

This sequence joins TRBV7-3 and TRBJ2-2; D might be TRBD2 (6 bases). The CDR3 runs to 14 residues. The germline V gene has CDR1 SGHTA and CDR2 FQGTGA. Trimming removed 4 bases at V and 5 bases at J, with 11 bases between. CDR3 nucleotides: TGTGCCAGCAGCTCCATGAGCGGGACCGGGGAGCTGTTTTTT. This gives the protein CASSSMSGTGELFF. The full variable domain, its missing parts supplied by reference TRBV7-3 and TRBJ2-2, is GAGVSQTPSNKVTEKGKYVELRCDPISGHTALYWYRQSLGQGPEFLIYFQGTGAADDSGLPNDRFFAVRPEGSVSTLKIQRTERGDSAVYLCASSSMSGTGELFFGEGSRLTVL.

The V and J genes are TRBV5-5 and TRBJ1-1; the match to TRBD1 covers 8 bases. With 5 bases clipped from V and 5 bases from J, the junction kept 5 bases outside the gene matches. Per germline, CDR1 SGHKS and CDR2 YYEKEE (reference sequence). The CDR3 loop spans 13 amino acids. The CDR3 DNA reads TGTGCCAGCAGGCGGACAGGGCAAACTGAAGCTTTCTTT. It encodes CASRRTGQTEAFF. The full variable domain, rest sourced from reference TRBV5-5 and TRBJ1-1, is DAGVTQSPTHLIKTRGQQVTLRCSPISGHKSVSWYQQVLGQGPQFIFQYYEKEERGRGNFPDRFSARQFPNYSSELNVNALLLGDSALYLCASRRTGQTEAFFGQGTRLTVV.

This clone was counted once. In nucleotides, the CDR3 is TGTGCCACCGGGGAAGAAGGGGGACGCGAGACCCAGTACTTC. Its translation is CATGEEGGRETQYF. This chain uses TRBV24-1 with TRBJ2-5, with D tentatively TRBD1 (6 bases). V lost 9 bases and J 5 bases, leaving 18 bases between the germline ends. The CDR3 covers 14 residues. Per the germline V gene, CDR1 is KGHDR and CDR2 is SFDVKD.

The gene calls are TRBV7-8 and TRBJ2-1, with TRBD2 identical over 12 bases. CDR3 length: 15 residues. Per germline, CDR1 SGHVS and CDR2 FQNEAQ. V lost 7 bases, J lost 7 bases, and 8 bases stayed unmatched. CDR3 region: CASNPSGGAWNEQFF. CDR3 bases: TGTGCCAGCAATCCTAGCGGGGGGGCTTGGAATGAGCAGTTCTTC.

This chain links TRBV3-1 (or the pseudogene TRBV3-2) with TRBJ2-7; perhaps TRBD2 as D (6 bases). The CDR3 is 13 amino acids. Trimming took off 1 base at V and 4 bases at J, with 8 bases between the two ends. Per germline, CDR1 LGHDT and CDR2 YNNKEL (reference sequence). CDR3 coding DNA: TGTGCCAGCAGCCAAGGGGGAGGTTACGAGCAGTACTTC. Protein: CASSQGGGYEQYF.

This clone was observed a handful of times. V gene TRBV4-3 combines with J gene TRBJ1-2; D call uncertain. V lost 3 bases and J 0 bases, leaving 8 bases between the germline ends. The CDR3 sequence is 14 residues long. Looked up from germline, CDR1 is LGHNA and CDR2 is YSLEER. CDR3 in amino acids: CASSHPGTNYGYTF. CDR3 in DNA: TGCGCCAGCAGCCACCCCGGGACTAACTATGGCTACACCTTC.

The V call is TRBV11-3, the J call TRBJ1-2; no definite D call. Looked up from germline, CDR1 is SGHNT and CDR2 is YENEEA. CDR3 length: 15 residues. V was shortened by 5 bases and J by 0 bases, with 13 bases between the two germline ends. The CDR3 DNA sequence: TGTGCCAGCAGCCCAGGCAGCATTCCTAACTATGGCTACACCTTC. Protein product: CASSPGSIPNYGYTF. Full variable domain (rest looked up from reference TRBV11-3 and TRBJ1-2): EAGVVQSPRYKIIEKKQPVAFWCNPISGHNTLYWYLQNLGQGPELLIRYENEEAVDDSQLPKDRFSAERLKGVDSTLKIQPAELGDSAVYLCASSPGSIPNYGYTFGSGTRLTVV.

J is TRBJ1-4 and V is TRBV5-4; D uncertain. Germline V gene data show CDR1 as SGHNT and CDR2 as YYREEE (reference sequence). The CDR3 consists of 16 residues. V was clipped by 0 bases and J by 8 bases, with 17 bases between them. CDR3 in amino acids: CASSLGGGAPREKLFF. In DNA form, the CDR3 reads TGTGCCAGCAGCTTGGGCGGTGGTGCACCGAGGGAAAAACTGTTTTTT. Full variable domain (rest looked up from reference TRBV5-4 and TRBJ1-4): ETGVTQSPTHLIKTRGQQVTLRCSSQSGHNTVSWYQQALGQGPQFIFQYYREEENGRGNFPPRFSGLQFPNYSSELNVNALELDDSALYLCASSLGGGAPREKLFFGSGTQLSVL.

The chain uses TRBV3-1 (or the pseudogene TRBV3-2) and TRBJ1-5, with D perhaps TRBD1 (5 bases). Germline V CDR1 and CDR2: LGHDT, YNNKEL (reference sequence). V dropped 6 bases and J dropped 6 bases, with 12 bases sitting between them. This CDR3 region has 13 residues. The CDR3: CASSYQGAQPQHF. The CDR3 DNA follows: TGTGCCAGCAGTTACCAGGGCGCTCAGCCCCAGCATTTT.

The chain couples TRBV2 to TRBJ2-5; 8 bases line up with TRBD1. Germline lookup yields CDR1 SNHLY and CDR2 FYNNEI. Losses at the gene ends were 7 bases for V and 2 bases for J; bases not matched to a gene: 6. This CDR3 contains 14 residues. The CDR3 region has the DNA TGTGCCAGCAATCTAGGACAGGGACAAGAGACCCAGTACTTC. Residues: CASNLGQGQETQYF. Filled out from reference TRBV2 and TRBJ2-5, the complete variable domain reads EPEVTQTPSHQVTQMGQEVILRCVPISNHLYFYWYRQILGQKVEFLVSFYNNEISEKSEIFDDQFSVERPDGSNFTLKIRSTKLEDSAMYFCASNLGQGQETQYFGPGTRLLVL.

The chain has TRBV27 and TRBJ1-1; 7 positions match TRBD1. CDR1 is MNHEY and CDR2 is SMNVEV in the germline V gene (reference sequence). This CDR3 is 14 amino acids long. V lost 3 bases and J lost 5; bases outside the gene matches: 6. The CDR3 DNA reads as TGTGCCAGCAGTTTCGCAGGGGGAGGTACTGAAGCTTTCTTT. Protein product: CASSFAGGGTEAFF.